Shown below are 18 T cell receptor beta chains from a single sample sequenced in a study of blood T cell repertoires in COVID-19. TCRdb's table, derived via immunoSEQ multiplex PCR, lists solely in-frame clones and lacks some. This table has about 61,000 clones, 88% appearing once. Source material: peripheral blood. These receptors all come from a woman of 80 years or more with active COVID-19.

The chain uses TRBV29-1 and TRBJ1-4; TRBD1 agrees at 8 bases. Germline assignment: CDR1 SQVTM and CDR2 ANQGSEA. With V trimmed by 5 bases and J by 8 bases, 10 bases remained unmatched. This CDR3 region has 14 residues. CDR3 region: CSVRGRGPEEKLFF. The CDR3 nucleotides are TGCAGCGTTAGGGGCAGGGGGCCAGAAGAAAAACTGTTTTTT.

V is TRBV29-1 and J is TRBJ2-3; 9 positions match TRBD2. The CDR3 has 15 amino acids. V lost 4 bases, J lost 4 bases, and 9 bases stayed unmatched. Germline CDR1 reads SQVTM; CDR2 reads ANQGSEA. This CDR3 is CSVAVSGGPADTQYF. The CDR3 DNA reads as TGCAGCGTTGCAGTTAGCGGGGGTCCGGCAGATACGCAGTATTTT.

In its sample, this clone was seen once. The chain links TRBV6-6 to TRBJ1-2, with D unclear. V was trimmed by 0 bases and J by 5 bases, leaving 13 bases between them. CDR3 size: 15 residues. Germline CDR1 reads MNHNY; CDR2 reads SVGAGI (reference sequence). The CDR3 DNA follows: TGTGCCAGCAGTTACTCCACGGCAGAGACTTATGGCTACACCTTC. Its translation: CASSYSTAETYGYTF.

This chain connects TRBV5-1 to TRBJ2-2; 8 nucleotides match TRBD1. The V gene end was trimmed by 4 bases and the J gene end by 7 bases; junction bases not matched to a gene: 6. The CDR3 is made up of 14 amino acids. Looked up from germline, CDR1 is SGHRS and CDR2 is YFSETQ. The CDR3 bases are TGCGCCAGCAGCGTACAACAGGGGGGCGGGGAGCTGTTTTTT. It is translated as CASSVQQGGGELFF.

J is TRBJ2-5 and V is TRBV5-6, with D perhaps TRBD2 (6 bases). Germline V gives CDR1 SGHDT, CDR2 YYEEEE. The V gene lost 4 bases and the J gene lost 5 bases, with 15 bases spanning the gap. The CDR3 spans 14 residues. The CDR3 here is CASSETTGGETQYF. The CDR3 nucleotides read TGTGCCAGCAGCGAGACTACCGGAGGGGAGACCCAGTACTTC.

Details on this clone: The same CDR3 also results from other DNA sequences found in this sample. The V and J genes are TRBV7-3 and TRBJ2-2; TRBD1 matches 7 bases. This CDR3 comprises 15 residues. Germline V lookup: CDR1 SGHTA, CDR2 FQGTGA. Trimming cost V 5 bases and J 1 base; bases outside gene matches: 4. DNA for the CDR3: TGTGCCAGCAGCCTTAGACAGGGGAACACCGGGGAGCTGTTTTTT. Translating gives CASSLRQGNTGELFF.

This clone was observed a single time. The chain carries TRBV7-2 and TRBJ2-7, with TRBD2 matching over 11 bases. Germline assignment: CDR1 SGHTA and CDR2 FQGNSA. Trimming removed 3 bases from V and 6 bases from J; junction bases left unmatched: 7. CDR3 size: 15 residues. The CDR3 sequence is CASSLTSGNRGEQYF. CDR3 coding DNA: TGTGCCAGCAGCTTGACTAGCGGGAACCGCGGCGAGCAGTACTTC.

The rearrangement joins TRBV6-1 to TRBJ2-1; D possibly corresponds to TRBD1 (5 bases). The CDR3 runs to 16 residues. The germline CDR1 and CDR2 sequences are MNHNS and SASEGT. V was shortened by 5 bases and J by 0 bases, with 14 bases between the two germline ends. CDR3 residues: CASSKGVASSYNEQFF. The CDR3 nucleotides read TGTGCCAGCAGTAAAGGGGTAGCCAGCTCCTACAATGAGCAGTTCTTC.

This chain connects TRBV3-1 (or the pseudogene TRBV3-2) to TRBJ2-5; 12 positions match TRBD2. This CDR3 region has 16 residues. V was pared by 4 bases and J by 0 bases, with 3 bases of the junction left unmatched. CDR1 and CDR2 (germline): LGHDT, YNNKEL (reference sequence). The CDR3 region has the DNA TGTGCCAGCAGCCTTACTAGCGGGAGGTACCAAGAGACCCAGTACTTC. This translates into CASSLTSGRYQETQYF.

The chain recombines TRBV4-1 with TRBJ2-5; 16 bases map to TRBD2. Trimming removed 4 bases from V and 5 bases from J; junction bases left unmatched: 10. The CDR3 extends over 18 amino acids. CDR1 is MGHRA, CDR2 YSYEKL, per germline. CDR3 DNA: TGCGCCAGCAGCCCAACACCGGGACTAGCGGGGGGGCGGGAGACCCAGTACTTC. It is translated as CASSPTPGLAGGRETQYF.

This clone was seen once. In DNA form, the CDR3 reads TGCGCCAGCAGCCCGGACAGGGGAAGCTCCTACAATGAGCAGTTCTTC. It specifies CASSPDRGSSYNEQFF. The J gene is TRBJ2-1, the V gene TRBV5-1; 9 nucleotides match TRBD1. Germline values: CDR1 SGHRS, CDR2 YFSETQ. With 4 bases clipped from V and 0 bases from J, the junction kept 5 bases outside the gene matches. The CDR3 has 16 amino acids. The variable domain in full, with the rest retrieved from reference TRBV5-1 and TRBJ2-1, is KAGVTQTPRYLIKTRGQQVTLSCSPISGHRSVSWYQQTPGQGLQFLFEYFSETQRNKGNFPGRFSGRQFSNSRSEMNVSTLELGDSALYLCASSPDRGSSYNEQFFGPGTRLTVL.

V usage is TRBV5-1 and J usage is TRBJ2-1; 11 bases align to TRBD2. CDR1 SGHRS and CDR2 YFSETQ come from the germline V gene. This CDR3 region has 17 residues. The J segment lost 4 bases and the V segment lost 1 base, leaving 7 bases of the junction unmatched. The CDR3 spells CASSLTTSGDIYNEQFF. For the CDR3, the DNA is TGCGCCAGCAGCTTGACGACTAGCGGGGATATTTACAATGAGCAGTTCTTC.

This chain uses TRBV5-1 with TRBJ2-3, with 9 bases identical to TRBD2. V was clipped by 6 bases and J by 1 base; unmatched bases: 9. Germline loops: CDR1 SGHRS, CDR2 YFSETQ. This CDR3 contains 16 residues. CDR3 residues: CASNTSPSGGTDTQYF. The DNA for the CDR3 is TGCGCCAGCAACACTTCTCCTAGCGGGGGCACAGATACGCAGTATTTT.

This rearrangement joins TRBV19 to TRBJ2-4, with 8 bases that match TRBD1. The CDR3 has 14 residues. Looked up from germline, CDR1 is LNHDA and CDR2 is SQIVND (reference sequence). V lost 6 bases to trimming and J lost 3 bases; unmatched junction nucleotides: 4. The CDR3 loop reads CASSRGRVKNIQYF. In DNA, the CDR3 is TGTGCCAGTAGCAGGGGGCGCGTCAAAAACATTCAGTACTTC.

This clone was detected a few times. The rearrangement links TRBV3-1 (or the pseudogene TRBV3-2) to TRBJ2-1; TRBD2 matches at 9 bases. The CDR3 is made up of 16 amino acids. V was clipped by 3 bases and J by 4 bases; unmatched bases: 7. Per the germline V gene, CDR1 is LGHDT and CDR2 is YNNKEL (reference sequence). The CDR3 nucleotides are TGTGCCAGCAGCCAGGGACTAGCCCAGGCTTACAATGAGCAGTTCTTC. It codes for CASSQGLAQAYNEQFF.

The rearrangement links TRBV6-6 to TRBJ1-4; possibly TRBD1 for D (5 bases). CDR1 MNHNY and CDR2 SVGAGI come from the germline V gene (reference sequence). Trimming pared 4 bases from V and 5 bases from J, leaving 14 bases between. The CDR3 spans 15 residues. In DNA form, the CDR3 reads TGTGCCAGCAGTTGGGGAGGGGCTGGGAATGAAAAACTGTTTTTT. It specifies CASSWGGAGNEKLFF.

This chain joins TRBV29-1 and TRBJ2-1; 15 bases match TRBD2. The CDR3 is 13 residues long. Germline V gives CDR1 SQVTM, CDR2 ANQGSEA. Germline trimming cut 7 bases from V and 12 bases from J; bases unmatched to any gene: 7. The CDR3 sequence is CSAWTSGGAGQFF. The CDR3 nucleotides read TGCAGCGCCTGGACTAGCGGGGGGGCCGGGCAGTTCTTC.

The chain combines TRBV28 with TRBJ1-5; D is ambiguous. V lost 3 bases and J lost 0, with 9 bases in between. The CDR3 spans 15 residues. Per germline, CDR1 MDHEN and CDR2 SYDVKM. CDR3 protein: CASSFQAYSNQPQHF. The CDR3, as DNA: TGTGCCAGCAGTTTCCAGGCTTATAGCAATCAGCCCCAGCATTTT.